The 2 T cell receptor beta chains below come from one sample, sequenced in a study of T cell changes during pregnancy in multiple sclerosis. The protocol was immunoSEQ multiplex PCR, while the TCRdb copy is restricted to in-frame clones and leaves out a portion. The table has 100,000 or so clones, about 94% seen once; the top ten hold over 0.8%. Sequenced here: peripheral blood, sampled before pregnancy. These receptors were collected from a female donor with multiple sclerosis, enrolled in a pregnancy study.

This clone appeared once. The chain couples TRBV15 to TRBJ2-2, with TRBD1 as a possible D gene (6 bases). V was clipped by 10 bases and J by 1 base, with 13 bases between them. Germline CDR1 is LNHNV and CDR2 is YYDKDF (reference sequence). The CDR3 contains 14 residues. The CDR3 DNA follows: TGTGCCATAAAAGAGGGACAGAACACCGGGGAGCTGTTTTTT. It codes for CAIKEGQNTGELFF.

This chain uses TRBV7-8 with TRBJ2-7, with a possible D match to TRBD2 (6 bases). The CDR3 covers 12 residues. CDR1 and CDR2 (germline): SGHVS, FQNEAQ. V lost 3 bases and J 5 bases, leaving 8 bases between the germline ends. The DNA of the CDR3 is TGTGCCAGCAGCTTGGGACTCGACGAGCAGTACTTC. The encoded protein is CASSLGLDEQYF.